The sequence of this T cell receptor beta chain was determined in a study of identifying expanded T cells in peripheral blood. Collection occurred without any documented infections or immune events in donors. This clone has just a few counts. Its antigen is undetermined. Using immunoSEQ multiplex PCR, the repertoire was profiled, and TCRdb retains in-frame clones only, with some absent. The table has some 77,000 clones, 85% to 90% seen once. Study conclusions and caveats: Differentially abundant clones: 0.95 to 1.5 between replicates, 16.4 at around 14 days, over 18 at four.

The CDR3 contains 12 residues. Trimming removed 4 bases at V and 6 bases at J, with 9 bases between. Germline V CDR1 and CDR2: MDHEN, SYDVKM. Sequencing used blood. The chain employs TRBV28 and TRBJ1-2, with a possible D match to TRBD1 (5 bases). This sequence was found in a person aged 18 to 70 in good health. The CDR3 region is CASSSQGHGYTF. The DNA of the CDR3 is TGTGCCAGCAGTTCGCAGGGTCATGGCTACACCTTC.